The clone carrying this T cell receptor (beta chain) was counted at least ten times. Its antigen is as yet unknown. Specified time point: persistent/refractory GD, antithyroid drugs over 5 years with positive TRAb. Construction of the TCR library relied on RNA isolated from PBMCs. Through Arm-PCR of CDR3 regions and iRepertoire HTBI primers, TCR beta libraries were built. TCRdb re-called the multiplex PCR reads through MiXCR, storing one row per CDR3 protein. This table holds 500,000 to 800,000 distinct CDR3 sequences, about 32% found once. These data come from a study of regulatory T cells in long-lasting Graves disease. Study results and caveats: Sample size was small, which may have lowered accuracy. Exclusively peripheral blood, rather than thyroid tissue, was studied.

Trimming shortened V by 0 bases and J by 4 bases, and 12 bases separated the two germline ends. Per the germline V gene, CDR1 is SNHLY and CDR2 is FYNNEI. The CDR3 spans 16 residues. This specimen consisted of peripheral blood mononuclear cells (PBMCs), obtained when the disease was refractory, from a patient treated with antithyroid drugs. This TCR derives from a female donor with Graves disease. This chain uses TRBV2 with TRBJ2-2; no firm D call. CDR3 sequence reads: CASSEAVASGTGELFF. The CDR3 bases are TGTGCCAGCAGTGAAGCGGTCGCTAGTGGCACCGGGGAGCTGTTTTTT.